The following is a TCR beta chain sequence with its context. No antigen is known for it. This CDR3 is built from 16 residues. CDR1 and CDR2 (germline): LGHNA, YSLEER. Trimming took 0 bases from V and 1 from J; bases not matched to a gene: 4. The data stem from a study of cytomegalovirus exposure and HLA in healthy donors. Study context: An analysis done earlier identified 120 million or so unique TCR beta sequences from about 179 million T cells. Whole-study findings and limits: In a later analysis, a missense DCLRE1C variant was linked to TCR beta V- and J-gene trimming.

Primers for the PCR totalled 60 Vbeta and 13 Jbeta. In the study's own analysis: Roughly 10 million shared chains were among approximately 87 million unique TCR beta chains counted in a later analysis. Some clones are missing from TCRdb's copy, which holds only in-frame ones; the method was immunoSEQ multiplex PCR. V, J and clone size are taken as reported in that table, and D and trimming were inferred from the DNA itself. The sample has 150,000 or so clones, around 83% seen once. The receptor was isolated from a male donor in good health and CMV-seropositive. Sequenced sample: PBMCs. The chain carries TRBV4-3 and TRBJ2-7; TRBD2 matches at 9 bases. The CDR3 DNA reads TGCGCCAGCAGCCAAGATGCTAGCGGGATTTCCTACGAGCAGTACTTC. It is translated as CASSQDASGISYEQYF.